This TCR beta chain was identified in a study of human T cells and chemical hapten exposure. About the study: On about 2 cm by about 2 cm of upper inner arm skin, sensitization was performed with 2% DPC. Each patch test put 0.01% DPC on the upper back, and results were read at 6 days.

Time point: patch test 1, 2 weeks after DPC sensitization. Regarding treatment: therapeutic diphenylcyclopropenone sensitization with weekly scalp DPC. The germline V gene has CDR1 DFQATT and CDR2 SNEGSKA (reference sequence). The CDR3 runs to 15 residues. Between the trimmed V and J ends, which lost 1 base and 0 bases, there was a span of 10 bases. This clonotype was recorded many times. Study processing details: From around 25,000 to 690,000 TCRs were found per sample, with a median of roughly 89,000. In TCRdb, the RACE reads were re-called with MiXCR into one record per CDR3 protein. TCRdb assigned the V and J calls; the authors' analysis was not used. This table holds just over 80,000 distinct CDR3 sequences, about 10% found once.

V usage is TRBV20-1 and J usage is TRBJ1-3; D gene ambiguous. The receptor comes from a woman aged 45 to 65 with alopecia areata. Some clones in this sample may be carry-over from other donors' samples. This material consisted of whole blood, taken in connection with sensitization to the hapten diphenylcyclopropenone (DPC). The CDR3 here is CSARAGVPSGNTIYF. CDR3 coding DNA: TGCAGTGCTAGAGCCGGGGTCCCCTCTGGAAACACCATATATTTT.